The next 14 T cell receptor beta chains were all read from a single sample in a study of T cell responses to AZD1222 COVID-19 vaccine. Profiled with immunoSEQ multiplex PCR; TCRdb holds only in-frame clones, not every one. This table has 70,000 to 85,000 clones, just over 85% appearing once. The material was peripheral blood, obtained on day 0 of AZD1222 vaccination. The receptors originated from an adult in good health.

The rearrangement joins TRBV27 to TRBJ2-5, with D tentatively TRBD2 (6 bases). The CDR3 runs 13 residues. Germline loops: CDR1 MNHEY, CDR2 SMNVEV (reference sequence). Trimming left V 6 bases short and J 2 bases short, with 10 bases between. The CDR3: CASSRGGQETQYF. CDR3 DNA sequence: TGTGCCAGCAGCCGGGGAGGACAAGAGACCCAGTACTTC.

There are a few counts of this clone. V usage is TRBV11-3 and J usage is TRBJ2-1; the D gene is possibly TRBD2 (5 bases). V was cut by 4 bases and J by 4 bases, with 23 bases left in between. Germline V gene sequence: CDR1 SGHNT, CDR2 YENEEA. The CDR3 totals 18 residues. CDR3 sequence: CASSSRSPGIGEYNEQFF. The DNA for the CDR3 is TGTGCCAGCAGCTCCCGATCCCCCGGGATTGGAGAATACAATGAGCAGTTCTTC.

This chain uses TRBV11-3 with TRBJ2-2; weak D call: TRBD2 (6 bases). The CDR3 sequence is 16 residues long. The V end lost 5 bases, the J end lost 1 base, and 14 bases lay between the germline ends. Germline values: CDR1 SGHNT, CDR2 YENEEA. CDR3 nucleotides: TGTGCCAGCAGCAGCACCGGGACTGTGAACACCGGGGAGCTGTTTTTT. This encodes CASSSTGTVNTGELFF.

This chain connects TRBV28 to TRBJ1-4; no definite D call. V lost 1 base to trimming and J lost 5 bases, with 11 bases between them. Germline CDR1 and CDR2: MDHEN and SYDVKM. This CDR3 contains 15 residues. The CDR3 loop reads CASSLFEGTNEKLFF. The CDR3 DNA reads as TGTGCCAGCAGTTTATTCGAGGGCACGAATGAAAAACTGTTTTTT.

The CDR3 sequence: CACGQLGNINQPQHF. CDR3 nucleotides: TGTGCCTGTGGGCAGCTTGGGAATATCAATCAGCCCCAGCATTTT. The rearrangement links TRBV30 to TRBJ1-5; D unclear. Germline lookup yields CDR1 GTSNPN and CDR2 SVGIG (reference sequence). Trimming stripped 6 bases from V and 3 bases from J, with 18 bases between. The CDR3 extends over 15 amino acids.

This clone was recorded once. The chain joins TRBV10-3 to TRBJ1-3; 7 nucleotides align to TRBD1. CDR3 length equals 15 residues. The V segment lost 3 bases and the J segment 0 bases; nucleotides outside the gene matches: 2. Germline lookup yields CDR1 ENHRY and CDR2 SYGVKD. In nucleotides, the CDR3 is TGTGCCATCAGTGATCAGGGGGGCTCTGGAAACACCATATATTTT. Translated, it gives CAISDQGGSGNTIYF.

This chain links TRBV7-2 with TRBJ2-7, with a possible D match to TRBD1 (6 bases). The CDR3 runs to 15 residues. V lost 3 bases to trimming and J lost 0 bases, with 12 bases between them. The germline V gene has CDR1 SGHTA and CDR2 FQGNSA. The CDR3 region has the DNA TGTGCCAGCAGCTTCGGTGACAGGAGCTCCTACGAGCAGTACTTC. Translated: CASSFGDRSSYEQYF.

The chain carries TRBV28 and TRBJ2-2; D is perhaps TRBD1 (5 bases). The V and J ends lost 8 bases and 1 base respectively, with 8 bases between them. CDR1 MDHEN and CDR2 SYDVKM come from the germline V gene. This CDR3 spans 13 amino acids. As DNA, the CDR3 is TGTGCCAGCCTTGGACAGAACACCGGGGAGCTGTTTTTT. Protein product: CASLGQNTGELFF.

Here the CDR3 DNA reads TGCGCCAGCAGCCACACCGGGACAGGGTACTACGAGCAGTACTTC. Protein: CASSHTGTGYYEQYF. The V and J genes are TRBV4-3 and TRBJ2-7, with TRBD1 identical over 9 bases. The CDR3 covers 15 residues. The ends lost 3 bases at V and 3 bases at J; junction bases unmatched: 6. Germline V gene sequence: CDR1 LGHNA, CDR2 YSLEER.

The chain carries TRBV13 and TRBJ2-1; possibly TRBD2 for D (7 bases). In germline, CDR1 is PRHDT, CDR2 FYEKMQ (reference sequence). This CDR3 spans 18 amino acids. Trimming removed 2 bases from V and 7 bases from J, with 24 bases in between. Here the CDR3 reads CASSLKPTWGGVGNEQFF. CDR3 bases: TGTGCCAGCAGCTTAAAACCCACCTGGGGGGGCGTGGGAAATGAGCAGTTCTTC. Variable domain in full (rest from reference TRBV13 and TRBJ2-1): AAGVIQSPRHLIKEKRETATLKCYPIPRHDTVYWYQQGPGQDPQFLISFYEKMQSDKGSIPDRFSAQQFSDYHSELNMSSLELGDSALYFCASSLKPTWGGVGNEQFFGPGTRLTVL.

The V and J genes are TRBV7-9 and TRBJ1-5, with TRBD1 matching over 8 bases. J gave up 4 bases and V 1 base, and 3 bases lay outside the gene matches. The V gene's germline CDR1 is SEHNR and CDR2 FQNEAQ (reference sequence). CDR3 length: 15 amino acids. Here the CDR3 DNA reads TGTGCCAGCAGCTTAGGCCAGGGGGCGAATCAGCCCCAGCATTTT. Amino acids: CASSLGQGANQPQHF.

The V call is TRBV11-1, the J call TRBJ2-5; 12 nucleotides align to TRBD1. This CDR3 is built from 16 residues. Trimming took 1 base from V and 3 from J; bases not matched to a gene: 3. The germline V gene encodes CDR1 SGHAT and CDR2 FQDESV (reference sequence). CDR3 amino acids: CASSLGDRGREETQYF. CDR3 DNA: TGTGCCAGCAGCTTAGGGGACAGGGGGCGAGAAGAGACCCAGTACTTC.

The J gene is TRBJ1-1, the V gene TRBV7-6; D gene uncertain. Trimming removed 3 bases from V and 1 base from J, with 9 bases in between. Germline lookup yields CDR1 SGHVS and CDR2 FNYEAQ. The CDR3 runs 14 residues. CDR3: CASSLGRANTEAFF. CDR3 sequence (DNA): TGTGCCAGCAGCTTGGGCCGTGCGAACACTGAAGCTTTCTTT.

The gene calls are TRBV19 and TRBJ2-3; a weak D match, TRBD1 (5 bases). The V end lost 6 bases, the J end lost 3 bases, and 13 bases lay between the germline ends. CDR1 is LNHDA, CDR2 SQIVND, per germline (reference sequence). The CDR3 spans 14 residues. CDR3 loop: CASSGQDVTDTQYF. The CDR3 nucleotides read TGTGCCAGTAGCGGACAAGATGTGACAGATACGCAGTATTTT. The whole variable domain, filled in from reference TRBV19 and TRBJ2-3, reads DGGITQSPKYLFRKEGQNVTLSCEQNLNHDAMYWYRQDPGQGLRLIYYSQIVNDFQKGDIAEGYSVSREKKESFPLTVTSAQKNPTAFYLCASSGQDVTDTQYFGPGTRLTVL.